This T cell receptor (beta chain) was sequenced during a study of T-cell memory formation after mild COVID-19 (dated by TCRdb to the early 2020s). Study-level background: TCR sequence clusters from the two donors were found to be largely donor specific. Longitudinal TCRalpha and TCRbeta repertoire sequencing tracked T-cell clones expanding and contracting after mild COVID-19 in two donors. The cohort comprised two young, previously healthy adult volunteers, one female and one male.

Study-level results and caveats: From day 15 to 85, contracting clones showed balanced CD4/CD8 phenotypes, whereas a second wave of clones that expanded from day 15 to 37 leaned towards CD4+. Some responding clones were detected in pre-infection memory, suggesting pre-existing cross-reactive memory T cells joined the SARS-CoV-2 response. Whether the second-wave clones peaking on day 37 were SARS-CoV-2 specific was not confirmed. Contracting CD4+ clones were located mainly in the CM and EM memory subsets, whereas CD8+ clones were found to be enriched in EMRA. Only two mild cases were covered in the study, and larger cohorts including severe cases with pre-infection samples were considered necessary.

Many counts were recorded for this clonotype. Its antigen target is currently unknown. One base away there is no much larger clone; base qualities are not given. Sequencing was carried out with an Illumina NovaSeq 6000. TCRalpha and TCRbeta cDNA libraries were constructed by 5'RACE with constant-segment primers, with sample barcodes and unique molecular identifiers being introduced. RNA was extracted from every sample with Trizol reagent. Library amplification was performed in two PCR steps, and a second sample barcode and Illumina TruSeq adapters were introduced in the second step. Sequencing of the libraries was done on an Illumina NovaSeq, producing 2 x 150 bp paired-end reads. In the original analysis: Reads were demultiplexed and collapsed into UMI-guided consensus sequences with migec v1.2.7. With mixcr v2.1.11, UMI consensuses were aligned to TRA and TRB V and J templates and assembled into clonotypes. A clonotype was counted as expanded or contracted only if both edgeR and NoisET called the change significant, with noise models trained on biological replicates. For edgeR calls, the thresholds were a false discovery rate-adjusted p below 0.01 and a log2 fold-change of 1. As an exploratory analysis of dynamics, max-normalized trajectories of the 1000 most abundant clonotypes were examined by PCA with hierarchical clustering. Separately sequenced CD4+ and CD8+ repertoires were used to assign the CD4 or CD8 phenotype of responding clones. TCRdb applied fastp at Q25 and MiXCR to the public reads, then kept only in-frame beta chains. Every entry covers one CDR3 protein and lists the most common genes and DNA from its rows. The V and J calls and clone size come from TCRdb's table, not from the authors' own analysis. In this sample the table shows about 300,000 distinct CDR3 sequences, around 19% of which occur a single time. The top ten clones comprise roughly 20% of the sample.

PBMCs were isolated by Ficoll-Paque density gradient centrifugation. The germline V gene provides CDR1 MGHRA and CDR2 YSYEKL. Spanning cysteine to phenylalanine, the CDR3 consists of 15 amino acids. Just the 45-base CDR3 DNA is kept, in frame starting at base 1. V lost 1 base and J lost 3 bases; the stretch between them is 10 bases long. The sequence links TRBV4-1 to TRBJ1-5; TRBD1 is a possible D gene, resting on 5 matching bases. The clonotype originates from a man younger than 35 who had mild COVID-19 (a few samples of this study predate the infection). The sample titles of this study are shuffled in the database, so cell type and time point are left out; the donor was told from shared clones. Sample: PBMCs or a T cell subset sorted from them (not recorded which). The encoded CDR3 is CASSQADTYNQPQHF. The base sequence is TGCGCCAGCAGCCAAGCGGACACATACAATCAGCCCCAGCATTTT.